This TCR beta chain was sequenced for a study of CD8 T cells in Susac syndrome (dated by TCRdb to between 2019 and 2020). At the level of the whole study: The study used repertoire sequencing to test whether antigen drove CD8+ T cell activation and differentiation in Susac syndrome. CD8+ T cell repertoire clonality was compared between some 13 healthy donors, some 14 Susac syndrome patients and 15 multiple sclerosis patients. The investigation overall reported the following: The number of individuals in the TCR sequencing and HLA analysis was recognized as being relatively small.

RNA was extracted using the RNeasy kit, and roughly 0.45 to 1 ug of the RNA was reverse transcribed with random hexamers. The immunoSEQ multiplex PCR assay, which covers 54 Vbeta and 13 Jbeta segments, was used to amplify TCR beta CDR3 regions. PCR amplification bias was corrected by using a synthetic template baseline for primer optimization and computational correction. Per the source publication's procedure: Reads were annotated to V, D and J genes per IMGT and analyzed with immunoSEQ Analyzer, keeping only productive sequences. To calculate clonality, Shannon entropy was normalized by log2 of the number of productive unique sequences and then subtracted from one. Public and private clones were assessed among the 100 most prevalent clones of each patient and control. Susac-specific clones were defined as absent from healthy and MS cohorts, around 980 published viral clones and other ImmuneACCESS disease sequences. TCRdb reanalyzed the raw reads on its own, using fastp at Q25 for trimming and MiXCR for clone calling, and kept in-frame beta chains. Rows with one shared CDR3 protein collapse into an entry with the most common genes and DNA. It is TCRdb's table, rather than the study itself, that gives the V and J calls and clone size. This sample comprises hundreds of thousands of distinct CDR3 sequences, approximately 91% of them detected only once. The leading ten clones occupy approximately 0.2% of the sample.

High-throughput TCR beta sequencing profiled peripheral blood CD8+ and CD4+ T cells from healthy donors, Susac syndrome patients and multiple sclerosis patients. Treatment-naive patients with stable or active relapsing-remitting disease fulfilling revised McDonald criteria were used as multiple sclerosis controls. Bulk CD8+ and CD4+ T cells were purified by magnetic negative isolation, while CD8+ TEMRA cells were enriched using FACS. Blood was collected in EDTA tubes and processed within 24 hours, with PBMCs isolated through density gradient centrifugation. PBMCs intended for TCR sequencing were frozen in liquid nitrogen and were later thawed in a 37 degrees C water bath. The sorted or isolated CD4+, CD8+ and CD8+ TEMRA cells reached a purity of at least 90%. The CDR3 numbers 19 residues from cysteine through phenylalanine. Kept here is only the CDR3 DNA, which spans 57 bases and is read in frame from base 1. Relative to germline, V is 2 bases shorter and J is 2 bases shorter, with 22 bases between their ends. From the germline V gene, CDR1 is SGHVS and CDR2 is FQNEAQ.

This clonotype was recorded once. The antigen it recognizes is unknown. No clone much larger than this one lies a single base away; base qualities are absent. One read alone is a weak basis. Sequencing was carried out using CD8+ T cells from PBMCs. The TCR sequence derives from a human donor with multiple sclerosis. The sequence links TRBV7-8 to TRBJ1-3, with TRBD1 as a weak D call on 5 bases. The nucleotide sequence reads as follows: TGTGCCAGCAGCTTATCAAAGACAGCCGAGAACGAACCTGGAAACACCATATATTTT. Translated, it gives CASSLSKTAENEPGNTIYF.